This T cell receptor (beta chain) was profiled in a study of T cells in narcolepsy. The wider study: Donors had narcolepsy type 1 or type 2, or were healthy controls. Regarding the study as a whole: Healthy controls reportedly lacked the autoreactive clonotypes serially found in patients' blood. Autoreactive HCRT-specific and TRIB2-specific clonotypes were marked in same-patient CSF-versus-blood CD4+ comparisons. Autoreactive clone sequences were missing from some blood memory CD4+ repertoires.

Comment on this clone: The antigen is unknown.

V gave up 3 bases and J gave up 10 bases; unmatched junction bases: 5. Germline loops: CDR1 LNHDA, CDR2 SQIVND (reference sequence). The CDR3 sequence is 13 residues long. TCRdb's table, derived via immunoSEQ multiplex PCR, lists solely in-frame clones and lacks some. The table has about 34,000 clones, 82% seen once. This receptor was identified in a human donor with narcolepsy. The chain uses TRBV19 and TRBJ2-3, with 9 bases fitting TRBD2. What was sequenced was CD45RA- memory CD4+ T cells from PBMCs. Here the CDR3 reads CASSMTGGRAQYF. The CDR3 DNA is TGTGCCAGTAGTATGACTGGCGGGAGGGCGCAGTATTTT.